This T cell receptor beta chain was sequenced during a study of identical twins. This CDR3 is 15 amino acids long. The germline V gene encodes CDR1 SEHNR and CDR2 FQNEAQ (reference sequence). The ends lost 8 bases at V and 6 bases at J; junction bases unmatched: 16. Study-wide points: Reduced insertions were recorded for abundant cord blood beta clonotypes, with no such pattern in memory repertoires.

TCRdb reprocessed the 5' RACE reads with MiXCR, giving one entry per CDR3 protein. Found here are roughly 690,000 distinct CDR3 sequences, about 20% of them singletons; the top ten hold more than 4%. Comment on this clonotype: No antigen is known for it.

The sample was also linked to a second study, of T cells expressing NK-cell markers.

The sequence was obtained from a woman under 30 in good health. The rearrangement links TRBV7-9 to TRBJ2-7; the match to TRBD1 covers 7 bases. The sequencing sample was made of PBMCs. The CDR3 nucleotides read TGTGCCAGCGACTCCCAAGGGGGCCCACCTGGCGAGCAGTACTTC. This sequence encodes CASDSQGGPPGEQYF. Combining the CDR3 with reference TRBV7-9 and TRBJ2-7 gives the whole variable domain DTGVSQNPRHKITKRGQNVTFRCDPISEHNRLYWYRQTLGQGPEFLTYFQNEAQLEKSRLLSDRFSAERPKGSFSTLEIQRTEQGDSAMYLCASDSQGGPPGEQYFGPGTRLTVT.